These T cell receptor beta chains were read from a single sample in a study of identical twins. TCRdb redid the calling of the 5' RACE reads with MiXCR, one entry per CDR3 protein. Of hundreds of thousands of distinct CDR3 sequences listed, 24% are singletons. This sample also belongs to another study, concerning T cells expressing NK-cell markers.

The sequencing input was CD4+ T cells sorted from blood. These receptors originate from a woman aged 18-29 years in good health. The CDR3 runs from the conserved cysteine through the conserved F or W. The D gene is left open where the match is weak. The size entry is marked missing in some rows and otherwise reads once, few, many or a size class.

J gene | D gene | V gene | clone size | CDR3 protein | CDR3 DNA
TRBJ2-1 | - | TRBV12-3/TRBV12-4 | few | CASTGPEIYNEQFF | TGTGCCAGCACAGGACCAGAGATCTACAATGAGCAGTTCTTC
TRBJ2-7 | TRBD2 | TRBV6-2/TRBV6-3 | - | CASRLGLAWPYEQYF | TGTGCCAGCAGATTAGGACTAGCCTGGCCTTACGAGCAGTACTTC
TRBJ1-5 | TRBD1 | TRBV12-3/TRBV12-4 | - | CASSPGDRLYQPQHF | TGTGCCAGCAGCCCCGGGGACAGGCTTTATCAGCCCCAGCATTTT
TRBJ2-3 | TRBD1 | TRBV6-4 | many | CASSPGGLHTDTQYF | TGTGCCAGCAGTCCAGGGGGTTTACACACAGATACGCAGTATTTT
TRBJ1-2 | TRBD1 | TRBV7-2 | few | CASSPSGGEPGYTF | TGTGCCAGCAGCCCCTCAGGGGGCGAGCCTGGCTACACCTTC
TRBJ1-6 | TRBD1 | TRBV10-1 | - | CASSAGTGVSPLHF | TGCGCCAGCAGTGCCGGGACAGGGGTTTCACCCCTCCACTTT
TRBJ2-7 | - | TRBV15 | few | CATSRDRRYEQYF | TGTGCCACCAGCAGAGATCGGCGCTACGAGCAGTACTTC
TRBJ2-5 | - | TRBV7-2 | once | CASSRYGSQETQYF | TGTGCCAGCAGCAGATACGGGAGTCAAGAGACCCAGTACTTC
TRBJ1-1 | TRBD1 | TRBV18 | many | CASSSGQGAGTEAFF | TGTGCCAGCTCAAGCGGACAGGGGGCTGGGACTGAAGCTTTCTTT
TRBJ2-1 | - | TRBV14 | - | CASSQLMVPNEQFF | TGTGCCAGCAGCCAACTAATGGTCCCCAATGAGCAGTTCTTC
TRBJ1-1 | TRBD1 | TRBV6-2/TRBV6-3 | many | CASSPDRVNTEAFF | TGTGCCAGCAGCCCGGACAGGGTGAACACTGAAGCTTTCTTT
TRBJ2-5 | TRBD2 | TRBV7-8 | many | CASSFSGGSEETQYF | TGTGCCAGCAGCTTCTCGGGGGGGAGTGAAGAGACCCAGTACTTC
TRBJ1-2 | TRBD1 | TRBV2 | - | CASSGDGQAYYGYTF | TGTGCCAGCAGTGGAGACGGACAGGCTTATTATGGCTACACCTTC
TRBJ2-1 | - | TRBV5-5 | few | CASSWDRAEQFF | TGTGCCAGCAGCTGGGACCGGGCAGAGCAGTTCTTC
TRBJ2-1 | TRBD2 | TRBV20-1 | few | CSARDLAGGYNEQFF | TGCAGTGCTAGAGATCTAGCGGGAGGTTACAATGAGCAGTTCTTC
TRBJ2-3 | TRBD1 | TRBV6-1 | - | CATGQGSHTDTQYF | TGTGCCACCGGACAGGGATCTCACACAGATACGCAGTATTTT
TRBJ1-2 | - | TRBV29-1 | many | CSVTAGTEIYGYTF | TGCAGCGTCACGGCCGGGACGGAGATCTATGGCTACACCTTC
TRBJ2-5 | TRBD2 | TRBV20-1 | few | CSAASGGAETQYF | TGCAGTGCTGCTAGCGGGGGGGCGGAGACCCAGTACTTC
TRBJ1-3 | - | TRBV7-3 | - | CASSPLQGPGNTIYF | TGTGCCAGCAGCCCCCTACAGGGTCCTGGAAACACCATATATTTT
TRBJ2-4 | - | TRBV25-1 | - | CASKGGPGGKNIQYF | TGTGCCAGCAAAGGGGGGCCAGGGGGCAAAAACATTCAGTACTTC
TRBJ2-3 | TRBD1 | TRBV20-1 | - | CSARGTGHTQYF | TGCAGTGCTAGGGGGACAGGGCATACGCAGTATTTT
TRBJ2-1 | TRBD2 | TRBV10-3 | - | CAISEGTRRDEQFF | TGTGCCATCAGTGAGGGGACTAGAAGGGATGAGCAGTTCTTC
TRBJ2-7 | TRBD1 | TRBV20-1 | - | CSAHRDRGRSFEQYF | TGCAGTGCTCACCGGGACAGGGGGCGCAGTTTCGAGCAGTACTTC
TRBJ2-3 | TRBD2 | TRBV5-1 | few | CASTVSGGTDTQYF | TGCGCCAGTACCGTTAGCGGGGGCACAGATACGCAGTATTTT
TRBJ2-7 | - | TRBV5-5 | few | CASSFYPTGAEQYF | TGTGCCAGCAGCTTCTACCCCACCGGGGCCGAGCAGTACTTC
TRBJ2-1 | TRBD2 | TRBV6-1 | - | CASRGTSNLLPYNEQFF | TGTGCCAGCAGGGGGACTAGCAACTTGCTCCCCTACAATGAGCAGTTCTTC
TRBJ2-5 | TRBD2 | TRBV18 | few | CASSPSSGSLGMETQYF | TGTGCCAGCTCACCATCTAGCGGAAGCCTTGGGATGGAGACCCAGTACTTC